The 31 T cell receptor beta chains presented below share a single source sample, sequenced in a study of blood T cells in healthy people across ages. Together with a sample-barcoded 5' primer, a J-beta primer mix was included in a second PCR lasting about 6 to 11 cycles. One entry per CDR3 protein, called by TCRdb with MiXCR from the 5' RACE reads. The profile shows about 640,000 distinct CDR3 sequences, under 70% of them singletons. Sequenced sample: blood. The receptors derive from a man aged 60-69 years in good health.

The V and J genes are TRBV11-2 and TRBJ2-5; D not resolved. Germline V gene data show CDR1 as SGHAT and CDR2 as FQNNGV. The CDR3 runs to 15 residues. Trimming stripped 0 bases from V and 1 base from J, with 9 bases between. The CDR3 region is CASSLDARPQETQYF. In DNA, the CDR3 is TGTGCCAGCAGCTTAGATGCCAGACCCCAAGAGACCCAGTACTTC.

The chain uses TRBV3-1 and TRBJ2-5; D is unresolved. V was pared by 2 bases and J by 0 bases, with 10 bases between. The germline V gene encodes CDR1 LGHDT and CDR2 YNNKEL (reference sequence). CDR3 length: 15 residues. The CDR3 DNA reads TGTGCCAGCAGCCAAACGGGCGTGTACCAAGAGACCCAGTACTTC. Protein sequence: CASSQTGVYQETQYF.

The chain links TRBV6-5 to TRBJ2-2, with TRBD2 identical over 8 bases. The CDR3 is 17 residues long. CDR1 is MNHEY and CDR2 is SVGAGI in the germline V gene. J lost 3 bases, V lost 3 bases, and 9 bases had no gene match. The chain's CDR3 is CASSYPPGLDDTGELFF. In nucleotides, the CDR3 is TGTGCCAGCAGTTATCCGCCGGGACTAGACGACACCGGGGAGCTGTTTTTT.

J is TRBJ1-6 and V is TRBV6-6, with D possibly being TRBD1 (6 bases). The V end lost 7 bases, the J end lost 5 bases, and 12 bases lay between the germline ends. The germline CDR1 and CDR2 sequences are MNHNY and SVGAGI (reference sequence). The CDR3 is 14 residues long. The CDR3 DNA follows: TGTGCCAGCATTTTACAGGGAAATAATTCACCCCTCCACTTT. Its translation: CASILQGNNSPLHF.

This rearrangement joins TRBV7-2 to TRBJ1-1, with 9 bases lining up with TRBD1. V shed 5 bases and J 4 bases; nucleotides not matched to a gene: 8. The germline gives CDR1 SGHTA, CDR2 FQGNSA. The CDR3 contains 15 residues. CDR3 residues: CASSLGTGMGTEAFF. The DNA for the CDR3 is TGTGCCAGCAGCCTAGGGACAGGGATGGGCACTGAAGCTTTCTTT.

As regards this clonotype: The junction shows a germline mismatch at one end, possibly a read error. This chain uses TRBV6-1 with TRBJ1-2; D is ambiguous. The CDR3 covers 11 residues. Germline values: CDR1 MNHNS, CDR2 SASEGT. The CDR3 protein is CASSEVGGNTF. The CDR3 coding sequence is TGTGCCAGCAGTGAAGTTGGTGGCAACACCTTC.

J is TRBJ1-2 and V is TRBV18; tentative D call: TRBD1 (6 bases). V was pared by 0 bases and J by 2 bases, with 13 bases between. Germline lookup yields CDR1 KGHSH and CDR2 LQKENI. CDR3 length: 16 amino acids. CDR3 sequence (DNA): TGTGCCAGCTCACCACCGGGCGGACAGACAAACTATGGCTACACCTTC. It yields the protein CASSPPGGQTNYGYTF. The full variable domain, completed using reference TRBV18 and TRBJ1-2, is NAGVMQNPRHLVRRRGQEARLRCSPMKGHSHVYWYRQLPEEGLKFMVYLQKENIIDESGMPKERFSAEFPKEGPSILRIQQVVRGDSAAYFCASSPPGGQTNYGYTFGSGTRLTVV.

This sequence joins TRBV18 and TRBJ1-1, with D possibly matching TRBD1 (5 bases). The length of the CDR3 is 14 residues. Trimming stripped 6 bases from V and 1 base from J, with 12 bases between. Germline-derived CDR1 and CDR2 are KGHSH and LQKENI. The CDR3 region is CASSSGHQNTEAFF. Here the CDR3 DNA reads TGTGCCAGCTCGTCCGGACACCAGAACACTGAAGCTTTCTTT.

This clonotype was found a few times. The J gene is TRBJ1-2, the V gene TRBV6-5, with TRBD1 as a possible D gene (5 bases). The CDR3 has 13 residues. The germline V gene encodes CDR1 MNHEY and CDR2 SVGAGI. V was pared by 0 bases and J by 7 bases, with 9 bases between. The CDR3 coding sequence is TGTGCCAGCAGTTACTCAGACGGGGCTGGCTACACCTTC. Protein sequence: CASSYSDGAGYTF.

In DNA, the CDR3 is TGCAGCGTTGACCGGAGGGGGGAATTGGATGAAGCTTTCTTT. Translation gives CSVDRRGELDEAFF. V and J are TRBV29-1 and TRBJ1-1; the D gene is possibly TRBD1 (6 bases). In germline, CDR1 is SQVTM, CDR2 ANQGSEA. V lost 3 bases to trimming and J lost 7 bases, with 18 bases between them. The CDR3 sequence is 14 residues long.

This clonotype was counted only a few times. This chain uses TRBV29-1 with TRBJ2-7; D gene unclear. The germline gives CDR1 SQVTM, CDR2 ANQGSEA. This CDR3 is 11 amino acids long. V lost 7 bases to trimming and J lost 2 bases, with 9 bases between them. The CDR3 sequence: CSAAKTYEQYF. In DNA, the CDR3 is TGCAGCGCTGCAAAGACCTACGAGCAGTACTTC.

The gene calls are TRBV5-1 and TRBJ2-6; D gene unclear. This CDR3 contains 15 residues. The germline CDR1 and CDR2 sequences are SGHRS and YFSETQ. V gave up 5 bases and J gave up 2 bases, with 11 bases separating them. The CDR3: CASRIGPPGANVLTF. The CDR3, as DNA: TGCGCCAGCAGGATTGGTCCTCCTGGGGCCAACGTCCTGACTTTC.

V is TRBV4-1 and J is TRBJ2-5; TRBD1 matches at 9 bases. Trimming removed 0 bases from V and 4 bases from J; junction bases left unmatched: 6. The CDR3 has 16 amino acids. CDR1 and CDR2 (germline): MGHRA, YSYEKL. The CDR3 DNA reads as TGCGCCAGCAGCCAAGAAGGGACAGGGAGGAGAGAGACCCAGTACTTC. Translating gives CASSQEGTGRRETQYF.

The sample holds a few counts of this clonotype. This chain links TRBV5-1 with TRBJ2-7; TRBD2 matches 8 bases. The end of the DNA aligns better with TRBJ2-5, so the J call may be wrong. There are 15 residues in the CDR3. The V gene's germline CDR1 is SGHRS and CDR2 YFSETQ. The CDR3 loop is CASSLELAAGETQYF. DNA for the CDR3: TGCGCCAGCAGCTTGGAACTAGCGGCGGGCGAGACCCAGTACTTC.

The DNA of the CDR3 is TGCGCCAGCAGCCCGGACGTAACAGATACGCAGTATTTT. Translating gives CASSPDVTDTQYF. V and J are TRBV5-1 and TRBJ2-3; D call uncertain. The CDR3 extends over 13 amino acids. Trimming stripped 4 bases from V and 3 bases from J, with 9 bases between. Germline CDR1 is SGHRS and CDR2 is YFSETQ. The full variable domain, with the rest looked up from reference TRBV5-1 and TRBJ2-3, is KAGVTQTPRYLIKTRGQQVTLSCSPISGHRSVSWYQQTPGQGLQFLFEYFSETQRNKGNFPGRFSGRQFSNSRSEMNVSTLELGDSALYLCASSPDVTDTQYFGPGTRLTVL.

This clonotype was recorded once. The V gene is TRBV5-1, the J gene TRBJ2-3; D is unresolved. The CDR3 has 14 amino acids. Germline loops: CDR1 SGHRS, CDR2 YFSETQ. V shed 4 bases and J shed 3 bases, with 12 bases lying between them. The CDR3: CASSQARETDTQYF. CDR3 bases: TGCGCCAGCAGCCAGGCTAGAGAGACAGATACGCAGTATTTT.

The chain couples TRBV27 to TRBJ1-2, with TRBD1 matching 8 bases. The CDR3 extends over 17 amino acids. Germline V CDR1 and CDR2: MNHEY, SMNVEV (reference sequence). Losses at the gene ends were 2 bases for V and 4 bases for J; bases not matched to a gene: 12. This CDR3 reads CASSLRQGSGLGYGYTF. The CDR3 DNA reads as TGTGCCAGCAGTTTAAGACAGGGGTCGGGTCTTGGCTATGGCTACACCTTC.

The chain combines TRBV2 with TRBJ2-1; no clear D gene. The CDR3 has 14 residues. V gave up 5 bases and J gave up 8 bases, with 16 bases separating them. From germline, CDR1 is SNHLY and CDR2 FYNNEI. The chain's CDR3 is CASSTRGFVYEQFF. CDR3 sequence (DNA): TGTGCCAGCAGTACCCGAGGATTTGTCTATGAGCAGTTCTTC.

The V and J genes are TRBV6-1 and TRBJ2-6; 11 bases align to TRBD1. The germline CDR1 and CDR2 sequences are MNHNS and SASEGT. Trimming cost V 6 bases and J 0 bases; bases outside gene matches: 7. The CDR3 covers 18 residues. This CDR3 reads CASRGGQGAFSGANVLTF. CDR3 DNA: TGTGCCAGCAGGGGCGGACAGGGGGCCTTCTCTGGGGCCAACGTCCTGACTTTC.

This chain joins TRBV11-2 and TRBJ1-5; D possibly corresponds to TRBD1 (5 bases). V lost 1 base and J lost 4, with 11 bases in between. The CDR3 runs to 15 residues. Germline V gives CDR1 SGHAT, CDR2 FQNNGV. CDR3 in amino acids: CASSLGPTANQPQHF. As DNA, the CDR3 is TGTGCCAGCAGCTTAGGCCCGACAGCTAATCAGCCCCAGCATTTT.

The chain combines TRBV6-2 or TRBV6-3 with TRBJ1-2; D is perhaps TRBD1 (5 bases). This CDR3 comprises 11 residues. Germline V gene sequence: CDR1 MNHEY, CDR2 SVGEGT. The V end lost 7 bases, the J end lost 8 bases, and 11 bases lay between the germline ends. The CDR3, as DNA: TGTGCCAGCAATGGGGGTTACGGCTACACCTTC. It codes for CASNGGYGYTF.

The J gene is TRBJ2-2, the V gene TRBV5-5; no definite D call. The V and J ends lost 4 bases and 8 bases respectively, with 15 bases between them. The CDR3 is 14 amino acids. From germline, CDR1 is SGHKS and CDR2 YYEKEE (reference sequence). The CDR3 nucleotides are TGTGCCAGCAGCCTGGGCGGTTTTGCAGGGGAGCTGTTTTTT. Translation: CASSLGGFAGELFF. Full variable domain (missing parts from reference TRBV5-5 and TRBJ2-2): DAGVTQSPTHLIKTRGQQVTLRCSPISGHKSVSWYQQVLGQGPQFIFQYYEKEERGRGNFPDRFSARQFPNYSSELNVNALLLGDSALYLCASSLGGFAGELFFGEGSRLTVL.

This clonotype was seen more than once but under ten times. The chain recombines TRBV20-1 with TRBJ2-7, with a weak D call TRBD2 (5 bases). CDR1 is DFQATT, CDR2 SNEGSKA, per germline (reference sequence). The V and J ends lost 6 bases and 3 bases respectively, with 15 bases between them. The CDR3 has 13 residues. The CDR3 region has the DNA TGCAGTGCCAGTACTGACCGGGACTACGAGCAGTACTTC. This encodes CSASTDRDYEQYF.

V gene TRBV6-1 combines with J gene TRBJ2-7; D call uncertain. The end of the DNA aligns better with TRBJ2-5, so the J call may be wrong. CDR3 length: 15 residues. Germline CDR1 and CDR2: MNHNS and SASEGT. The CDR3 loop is CASSETRAERETQYF. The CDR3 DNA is TGTGCCAGCAGTGAAACCCGGGCCGAACGGGAGACCCAGTACTTC.

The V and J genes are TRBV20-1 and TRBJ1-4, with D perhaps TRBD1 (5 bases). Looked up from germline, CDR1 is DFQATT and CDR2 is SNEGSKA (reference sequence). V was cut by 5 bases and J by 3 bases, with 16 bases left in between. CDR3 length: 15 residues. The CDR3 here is CSASRVRVSNEKLFF. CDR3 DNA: TGCAGTGCTTCCCGAGTCAGGGTTTCTAATGAAAAACTGTTTTTT.

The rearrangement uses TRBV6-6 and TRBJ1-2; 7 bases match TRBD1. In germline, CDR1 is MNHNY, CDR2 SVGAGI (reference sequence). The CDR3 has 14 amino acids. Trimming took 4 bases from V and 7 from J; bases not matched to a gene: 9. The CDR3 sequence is CASSSGDSQRGYTF. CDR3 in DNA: TGTGCCAGCAGTTCGGGGGACAGTCAACGTGGCTACACCTTC.

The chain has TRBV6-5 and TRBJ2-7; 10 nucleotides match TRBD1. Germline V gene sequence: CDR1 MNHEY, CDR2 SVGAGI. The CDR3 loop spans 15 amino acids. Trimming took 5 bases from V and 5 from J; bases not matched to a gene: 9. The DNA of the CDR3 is TGTGCCAGCAGTAGACAGGGGGCGCGAGTCCACGAGCAGTACTTC. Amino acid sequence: CASSRQGARVHEQYF.

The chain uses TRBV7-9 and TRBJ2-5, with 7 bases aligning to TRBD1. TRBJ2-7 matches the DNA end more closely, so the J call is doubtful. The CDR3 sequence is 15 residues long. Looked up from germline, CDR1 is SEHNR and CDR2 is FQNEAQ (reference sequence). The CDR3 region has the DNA TGTGCCAGCAGCTCGACAGGGTACGGTACTAACGAGCAGTACTTC. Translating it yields CASSSTGYGTNEQYF.

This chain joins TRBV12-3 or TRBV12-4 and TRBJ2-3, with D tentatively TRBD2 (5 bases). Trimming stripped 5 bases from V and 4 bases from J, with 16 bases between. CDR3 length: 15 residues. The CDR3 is CASSLGGLGADTQYF. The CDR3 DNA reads TGTGCCAGCAGTCTCGGAGGCCTCGGCGCAGATACGCAGTATTTT.

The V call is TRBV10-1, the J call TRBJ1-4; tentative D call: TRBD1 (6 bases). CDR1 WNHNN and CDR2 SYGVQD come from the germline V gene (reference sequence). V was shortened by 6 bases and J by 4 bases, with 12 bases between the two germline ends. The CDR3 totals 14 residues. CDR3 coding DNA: TGCGCCAGCAGCGAGGACAGCCGTAATGAAAAACTGTTTTTT. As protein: CASSEDSRNEKLFF.

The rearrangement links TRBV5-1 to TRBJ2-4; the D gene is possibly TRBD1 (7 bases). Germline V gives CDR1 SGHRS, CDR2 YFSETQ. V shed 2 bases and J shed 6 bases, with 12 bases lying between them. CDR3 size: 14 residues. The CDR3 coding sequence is TGCGCCAGCAGCTTTGGAGGGGGCGCAAACATTCAGTACTTC. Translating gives CASSFGGGANIQYF.